This T cell receptor (beta chain) was obtained from a study of blood T cells in healthy people across ages. Study as a whole: Through template switching, about one barcoded beta molecule was captured per two T cells, as measured in model experiments.

Using a J-beta primer mix together with a sample-barcoded 5' primer, a second PCR was run for 7 to 11 cycles. TCRdb passed the 5' RACE reads through MiXCR, listing each CDR3 protein once. The sample contains approximately 1.5 million distinct CDR3 sequences, 42% of which appear only once. Every donor contributed roughly 10 milliliters of peripheral blood by blood draw. Samples each yielded at least 5 micrograms of total RNA. The CDR3 consists of 17 residues. From germline, CDR1 is LGHNA and CDR2 YSLEER. V was clipped by 1 base and J by 4 bases; unmatched bases: 12. This chain uses TRBV4-3 with TRBJ2-7, with 8 bases fitting TRBD1. The receptor was isolated from a woman under 30 in good health. Sequencing used blood. The CDR3 here is CASSQGQVGQGIYEQYF. DNA for the CDR3: TGCGCCAGCAGCCAAGGTCAGGTCGGACAGGGTATATACGAGCAGTACTTC.